This T cell receptor beta chain emerged from a study of beta chain features in type 1 diabetes. Study summary: Across the samples, 100 million to 130 million sorted cells were examined in total.

Looked up from germline, CDR1 is PRHDT and CDR2 is FYEKMQ (reference sequence). Trimming removed 3 bases at V and 4 bases at J, with 9 bases between. The CDR3 contains 13 residues. This clone has a handful of counts. Its target is not known. Expressed TCRB transcripts were sequenced because the isolated RNA had all been reverse transcribed beforehand. The method was immunoSEQ multiplex PCR; TCRdb's version includes in-frame clones alone and lacks a portion of them. Among fewer than 500,000 clones listed, around 13% were seen once. Study-level points and caveats: Healthy donors had naive, central memory and Treg TCRB repertoires that appeared less similar than those seen among patients. Researchers report that Type 1 diabetes patients had moderately but significantly shorter TCRB CDR3s across all four CD4+ subsets. Fewer junction insertions and more nucleotide deletions appeared in type 1 diabetes patients.

J is TRBJ1-2 and V is TRBV13; tentatively, D is TRBD1 (5 bases). Sample: naive CD4+ T cells from blood. The TCR originated in a young man in good health. CDR3 sequence (DNA): TGTGCCAGCAGCTTCCCTGGGACCTATGGCTACACCTTC. Its protein is CASSFPGTYGYTF.